The rows below give T cell receptor beta chains drawn from one sample of a study of beta chain features in type 1 diabetes. Repertoires were generated with immunoSEQ multiplex PCR, while TCRdb's copy carries only in-frame clones and drops some. The sample records more than 550,000 clones, 11% to 15% being singletons. Material for sequencing was naive CD4+ T cells from blood. Source of these receptors: a man aged 18 to 29 with type 1 diabetes. The conserved cysteine and the conserved F or W are not part of the CDR3 here.

CDR3aa,v_gene
AWRARTGYEQY,TRBV30
ASSPGDSKNQPQH,TRBV4-2
ASSPYARGYEQY,TRBV18
ASGLRTEAF,TRBV19
SAGGSNQPQH,TRBV29-1
ASSAVGLAGAFREQY,TRBV5-6
ASSPGTSGRLNEQF,TRBV28
ASSVSGGDLRTQY,TRBV4-3
ASSPGVGQGTEAF,TRBV11-3
SVGGRGQGEQY,TRBV29-1
ASSFLRGGDNSPLH,TRBV7-9
ASSILAGVGFDEQF,TRBV7-9
ASSLAGRSNQPQH,TRBV5-6
ASSLVRGAPGSDEQY,TRBV7-2
ATSPWGGGNQPQH,TRBV15
ASSHPRPGDRVSDSRF,TRBV23-1
ASSYPGTGSTDTQY,TRBV5-6
ASSADRGHGYT,TRBV7-3
ASSSINTGELF,TRBV19
ASSLADQETQY,TRBV7-6
ASSDQGGISYEQY,TRBV5-4
ASSPAGLAGDTQY,TRBV27
ASSFFQETQY,TRBV5-1
ATSPRSGGMETQY,TRBV15
AIREGYT,TRBV7-9
ASSLGGAGTGELF,TRBV28
ATSRDGTGGYEQY,TRBV15
ASTPGASGDHGELF,TRBV7-9
ASSTGTGAVEQY,TRBV5-1
AWSVLADYEQY,TRBV30
AIGGRAGELF,TRBV10-3
ASIFGSNTDTQY,TRBV5-1
ASSFITSTDTQY,TRBV7-9
ASSYSRGSSRPLH,TRBV6-5
ASNPRPGVGLQSEQY,TRBV7-8
ASRAGLNTEAF,TRBV28
ASSTRHGWENEKLF,TRBV28
ASRDGLAGETQY,TRBV2
AWSVLGGGQPQH,TRBV30
ASSPGTGANVLT,TRBV18
ASSSGEKGLGYT,TRBV5-1
ASSLQHLAGAPGTQY,TRBV7-2
ASSQQGDTEAF,TRBV7-9
ASSNRGLGTDTQY,TRBV27
ASSYSRNVGYGYT,TRBV6-6
ASSVDPGSSPLH,TRBV9
AINAVGDTQY,TRBV10-3